This entry concerns a single T cell receptor (beta chain). This clone appeared a single time. Its antigen target is currently unknown. Per-base quality was not reported, and no clone a single base away is much larger than it. Participants in the prospective study were aged about 18 to 100 years, lived in 24 United States geographic areas, and enrolled through a virtual design. To assign participants to cohorts, the prospective study relied on clinical history that participants themselves reported in a screening survey and a study questionnaire. Recovered participants in ImmuneRACE Cohort 3 were defined as having two consecutive negative NP/OP PCR tests, clearance from a healthcare professional, or resolution of symptoms. Mobile phlebotomists in the prospective study collected whole blood, serum and a nasopharyngeal or oropharyngeal swab from every participant. Prospective study participants could optionally give additional blood draws and questionnaires over an approximately two-month period. Prospective study blood samples were shipped either frozen or at room temperature before DNA extraction.

TCRbeta CDR3 regions were amplified from genomic DNA using the immunoSEQ Assay, a bias-controlled multiplex PCR. In the original analysis: The number of nucleated cells in each sample was estimated by amplification of reference gene primers within the assay. To quantify the absolute abundance of each unique TCRbeta CDR3 rearrangement, sequence reads were collapsed and filtered. For each sample, productive Simpson clonality was calculated as the square root of Simpson's diversity index across productive rearrangements. This immuneACCESS table, as held by TCRdb, lists in-frame sequences with V and J called but not all clones. Of the missing ones, under half trace to an unresolved V gene in checked studies; the others have no known cause. V, J and clone size are taken as reported in that table, and D and trimming were inferred from the DNA itself. The sample includes around 300,000 clones, with 75% to 90% observed a single time. Jointly, the top ten make up under 3% of the sample.

The CDR3 sequence holds 15 residues, the cysteine and phenylalanine included. Just the 45-base CDR3 DNA is kept, in frame starting at base 1. At the junction V is shortened by 7 bases and J by 3 bases; bases outside the gene matches: 6. CDR1 and CDR2, looked up from the germline V gene (reference sequence), are MNHNY and SVGAGI. These data originate in a study of blood T cell repertoires in COVID-19 (dated by TCRdb to the early 2020s). Context from the whole study: The collaborator samples originated in the United States, Italy and Spain and spanned the acute and convalescent phases of COVID-19. The material from the prospective study consisted of cDNA or gDNA derived from T cells, B-cell-depleted T cells, or PBMCs. The dataset comprised deeply sampled blood TCRbeta repertoires from subjects exposed to, actively infected with, or recovered from COVID-19. Where HLA class I and class II types were available, the types were taken from metadata supplied by the sample provider, not from assay-based typing. Sample metadata almost always included a de-identified subject ID, COVID-19 status, age in years and sex. A freely available public database, intended as a resource for researchers studying the immune response to SARS-CoV-2, is where the repertoires were released. The samples were drawn from two sources: the first 160 participants of the ongoing ImmuneRACE study, and 1,200 or so subjects contributed by 6 global collaborators. Points the paper makes about the study in general: The amount of clinical and demographic metadata varied by source and participant and was provided uncurated.

This TCR derives from a young woman who had recovered from COVID-19. Material for sequencing was PBMCs or T cells enriched from blood (not recorded which). The chain is made from TRBV6-6 and TRBJ1-5, with TRBD1 matching 10 junction bases. The CDR3 region reads CASTPGQGINQPQHF. Read as DNA, the sequence is TGTGCCAGCACCCCGGGACAGGGGATCAATCAGCCCCAGCATTTT.